Detailed here is one TCR beta chain. The sample is drawn from a study of blood T cell repertoires in COVID-19. Study background: Acute and convalescent COVID-19 samples came from the United States, Italy and Spain. The cDNA or gDNA used as material had been derived from T cells, B-cell-depleted T cells, or PBMCs.

CDR1 and CDR2 (germline): SGHTA, FQGTGA. The CDR3 covers 14 residues. V was clipped by 5 bases and J by 5 bases; unmatched bases: 6. In the authors' workflow: Nucleated cell counts were estimated from reference gene primer amplification. Some clones are missing from TCRdb's copy, which holds only in-frame ones; the method was immunoSEQ multiplex PCR. V and J calls and clone size are copied from that table; D and trimming were computed from the DNA. The table lists tens of thousands of clones, 83% of them singletons. This sequence originates from a man over 45 with active COVID-19. Sequencing was done on a sample of peripheral blood. This chain joins TRBV7-3 and TRBJ2-1, with TRBD2 identical over 7 bases. The CDR3 DNA follows: TGTGCCAGCAGCCCGGGACTACTTAACAATGAGCAGTTCTTC. Amino acid sequence: CASSPGLLNNEQFF.